The T cell receptor beta chain under discussion was sequenced for a study of shared clonotypes between healthy human individuals. The method was immunoSEQ multiplex PCR; TCRdb's version includes in-frame clones alone and lacks a portion of them. In the table there are some 980,000 clones, approximately 80% of which are singletons. The germline gives CDR1 SEHNR, CDR2 FQNEAQ (reference sequence). Trimming left V 8 bases short and J 4 bases short, with 18 bases between. This CDR3 has 14 residues. The clonotype was recovered from a man aged 18-30 years in good health. What was sequenced was memory CD4+ T cells sorted from blood. The subset: CD45RA-negative fraction. The chain couples TRBV7-9 to TRBJ2-7; maybe TRBD1 (5 bases). CDR3: CASLDSREVYEQYF. In DNA, the CDR3 is TGTGCCAGCCTCGACAGCAGAGAAGTGTACGAGCAGTACTTC.